A single sample gave rise to the 13 T cell receptor beta chains below, sequenced in a study of cytomegalovirus exposure and HLA in healthy donors. PCR used 60 Vbeta primers and 13 Jbeta primers. Clones were read by immunoSEQ multiplex PCR, and TCRdb kept only the in-frame ones, dropping some. The sample includes around 210,000 clones, roughly four fifths seen only once; the top ten take around 3%. Material: PBMCs. These receptors were collected from a woman between 40 and 50 years old in good health and CMV-seronegative.

This clone was observed a handful of times. V usage is TRBV6-5 and J usage is TRBJ1-2; 7 nucleotides agree with TRBD1. The CDR3 has 15 residues. The germline V gene encodes CDR1 MNHEY and CDR2 SVGAGI. V dropped 2 bases and J dropped 8; count of bases not matched to a gene: 11. CDR3: CASSYGSTGQGGYTF. The CDR3 DNA sequence: TGTGCCAGCAGTTACGGCTCGACAGGGCAGGGCGGCTACACCTTC.

This chain uses TRBV10-3 with TRBJ1-4, with 8 bases identical to TRBD1. The V gene's germline CDR1 is ENHRY and CDR2 SYGVKD. The CDR3 sequence is 15 residues long. J lost 3 bases, V lost 4 bases, and 4 bases had no gene match. For the CDR3, the DNA is TGTGCCATCAGTGCACAGGGGGGGGCTAATGAAAAACTGTTTTTT. Amino acid sequence: CAISAQGGANEKLFF.

This rearrangement joins TRBV6-5 to TRBJ2-2; D is unresolved. Trimming cost V 7 bases and J 1 base, with 13 bases left between them. Per the germline V gene, CDR1 is MNHEY and CDR2 is SVGAGI. The CDR3 consists of 15 residues. CDR3 nucleotide sequence: TGTGCCAGCAAACTCTTCTCTCTGAACACCGGGGAGCTGTTTTTT. This sequence encodes CASKLFSLNTGELFF.

V and J are TRBV9 and TRBJ1-5; D unclear. Germline V gene data show CDR1 as SGDLS and CDR2 as YYNGEE. V was shortened by 4 bases and J by 4 bases, with 9 bases between the two germline ends. The CDR3 has 13 residues. CDR3 sequence: CASSRDQNQPQHF. The CDR3 DNA reads TGTGCCAGCAGCCGCGATCAAAATCAGCCCCAGCATTTT.

V usage is TRBV10-3 and J usage is TRBJ2-7, with D possibly TRBD1 on 6 matching bases. This CDR3 region has 13 residues. V dropped 0 bases and J dropped 8 bases, with 11 bases sitting between them. CDR1 ENHRY and CDR2 SYGVKD come from the germline V gene. CDR3 loop: CAISESQGGQQYF. The CDR3 DNA reads as TGTGCCATCAGTGAGTCACAGGGTGGTCAGCAGTACTTC.

This rearrangement joins TRBV7-7 to TRBJ2-5, with 9 bases aligning to TRBD2. CDR1 and CDR2 (germline): SSHAT, FNYEAQ (reference sequence). Losses at the gene ends were 4 bases for V and 2 bases for J; bases not matched to a gene: 2. The CDR3 length is 14 residues. The CDR3 protein is CASSSTSGQETQYF. DNA of the CDR3: TGTGCCAGCAGCTCGACTAGCGGACAAGAGACCCAGTACTTC.

This CDR3 is CASGSQGRRHF. For the CDR3, the DNA is TGTGCCAGCGGTAGTCAGGGCCGGAGGCATTTT. The chain joins TRBV28 to TRBJ1-5; D may be TRBD1 (5 bases). Trimming shortened V by 8 bases and J by 15 bases, and 17 bases separated the two germline ends. This CDR3 spans 11 amino acids. Germline CDR1 MDHEN, CDR2 SYDVKM.

V is TRBV19 and J is TRBJ1-5, with D perhaps matching TRBD1 (5 bases). V lost 4 bases and J 3 bases, leaving 16 bases between the germline ends. Germline V CDR1 and CDR2: LNHDA, SQIVND (reference sequence). This CDR3 spans 16 amino acids. CDR3 amino acids: CASSTPWRGNNQPQHF. CDR3 in DNA: TGTGCCAGTAGTACCCCCTGGCGGGGGAACAATCAGCCCCAGCATTTT.

V and J are TRBV5-1 and TRBJ2-1, with 7 positions matching TRBD1. Trimming at V came to 7 bases and at J to 7 bases, leaving 8 bases not matched to a gene. CDR3 length equals 13 residues. Looked up from germline, CDR1 is SGHRS and CDR2 is YFSETQ. This CDR3 reads CASFEGTANEQFF. The CDR3 DNA follows: TGCGCCAGCTTCGAGGGGACAGCGAATGAGCAGTTCTTC.

This chain connects TRBV6-1 to TRBJ2-3; 7 nucleotides align to TRBD1. V shed 4 bases and J 0 bases; nucleotides not matched to a gene: 7. CDR3 length equals 16 residues. Looked up from germline, CDR1 is MNHNS and CDR2 is SASEGT. The CDR3 reads CASSAGTAYSTDTQYF. CDR3 DNA sequence: TGTGCCAGCAGTGCGGGGACAGCTTATAGCACAGATACGCAGTATTTT.

J is TRBJ2-1 and V is TRBV30; D unclear. CDR1 GTSNPN and CDR2 SVGIG come from the germline V gene (reference sequence). Trimming pared 1 base from V and 0 bases from J, leaving 10 bases between. CDR3 length: 15 amino acids. CDR3 region: CAWSGARSSYNEQFF. The CDR3 region has the DNA TGTGCCTGGAGTGGCGCGCGTAGCTCCTACAATGAGCAGTTCTTC.

There are a few counts of this clone. The chain uses TRBV15 and TRBJ1-1, with a tentative D call TRBD1 (6 bases). CDR3 length: 14 residues. The germline V and J ends were trimmed by 5 bases and 1 base, with 11 bases remaining between them. Germline assignment: CDR1 LNHNV and CDR2 YYDKDF (reference sequence). The CDR3 protein is CATSYTRGNTEAFF. CDR3 in DNA: TGTGCCACCAGCTATACCAGGGGGAACACTGAAGCTTTCTTT.

This chain uses TRBV30 with TRBJ2-3; a weak D match, TRBD2 (6 bases). CDR1 and CDR2 (germline): GTSNPN, SVGIG (reference sequence). The V gene lost 3 bases and the J gene lost 8 bases, with 18 bases spanning the gap. The CDR3 is made up of 14 amino acids. CDR3 bases: TGTGCCTGGAGCATTGAGGGGAGGACTCTTACGCAGTATTTT. Its translation: CAWSIEGRTLTQYF. Filled out from reference TRBV30 and TRBJ2-3, the complete variable domain reads SQTIHQWPATLVQPVGSPLSLECTVEGTSNPNLYWYRQAAGRGLQLLFYSVGIGQISSEVPQNLSASRPQDRQFILSSKKLLLSDSGFYLCAWSIEGRTLTQYFGPGTRLTVL.